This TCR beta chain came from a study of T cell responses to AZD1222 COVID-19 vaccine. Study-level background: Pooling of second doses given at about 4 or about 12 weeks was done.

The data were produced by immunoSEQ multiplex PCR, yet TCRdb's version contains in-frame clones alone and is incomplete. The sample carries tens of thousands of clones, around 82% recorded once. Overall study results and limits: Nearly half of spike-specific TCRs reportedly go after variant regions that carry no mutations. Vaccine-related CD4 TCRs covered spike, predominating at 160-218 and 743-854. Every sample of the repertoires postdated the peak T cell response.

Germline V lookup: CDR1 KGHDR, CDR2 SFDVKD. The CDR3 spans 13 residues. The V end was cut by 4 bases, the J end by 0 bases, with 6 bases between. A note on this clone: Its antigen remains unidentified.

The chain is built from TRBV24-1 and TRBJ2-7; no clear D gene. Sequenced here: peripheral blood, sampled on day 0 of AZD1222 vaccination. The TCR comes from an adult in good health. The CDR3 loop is CATSDRSSYEQYF. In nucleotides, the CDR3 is TGTGCCACCAGTGACCGTAGCTCCTACGAGCAGTACTTC.